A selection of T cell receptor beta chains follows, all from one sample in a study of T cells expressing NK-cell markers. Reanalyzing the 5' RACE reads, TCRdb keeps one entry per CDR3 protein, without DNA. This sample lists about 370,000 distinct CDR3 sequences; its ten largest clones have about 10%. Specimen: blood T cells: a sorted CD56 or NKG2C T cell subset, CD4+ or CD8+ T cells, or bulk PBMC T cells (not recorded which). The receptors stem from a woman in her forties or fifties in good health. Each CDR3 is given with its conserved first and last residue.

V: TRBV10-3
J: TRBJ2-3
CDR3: CAIRGTSGRFADTQYF

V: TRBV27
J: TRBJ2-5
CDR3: CASSSLALWQTQYF

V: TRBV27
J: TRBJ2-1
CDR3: CASRGWAYNEQFF

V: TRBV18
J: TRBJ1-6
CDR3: CASSPETSYNSPLHF

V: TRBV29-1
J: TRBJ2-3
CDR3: CGLSSTDTQYF

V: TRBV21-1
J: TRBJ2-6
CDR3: CASSKPVSGANVLTF

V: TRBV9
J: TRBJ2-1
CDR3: CASSVDYSYNEQFF

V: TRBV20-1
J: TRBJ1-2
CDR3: CSASFSQAYGYTF

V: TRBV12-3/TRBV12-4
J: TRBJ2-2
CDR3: CASRGTSGSFGTGELFF

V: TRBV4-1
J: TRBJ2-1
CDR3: CASSPRENSYNEQFF

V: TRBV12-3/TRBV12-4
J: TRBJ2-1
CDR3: CASSPLVAGGPDEQFF

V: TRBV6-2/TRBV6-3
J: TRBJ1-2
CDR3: CASSPTLYGYTF

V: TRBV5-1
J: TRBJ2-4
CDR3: CASSGGLAGPSGTKNIQYF

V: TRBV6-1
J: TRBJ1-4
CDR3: CASRLGPTNEKLFF

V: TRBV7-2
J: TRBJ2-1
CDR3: CASSLGLAVNEQFF

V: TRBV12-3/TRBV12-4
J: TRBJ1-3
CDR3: CASSLWGNTIYF

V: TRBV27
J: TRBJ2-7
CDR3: CAIRKAGAYEQYF

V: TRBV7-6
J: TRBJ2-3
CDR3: CASSLAGGGPTDTQYF

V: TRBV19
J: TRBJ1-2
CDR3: CASRLDYGYTF

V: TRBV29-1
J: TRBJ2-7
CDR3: CSVKTLYEQYF

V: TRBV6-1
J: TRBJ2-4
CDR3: CASSDPGQGAKNIQYF

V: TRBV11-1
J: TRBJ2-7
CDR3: CASSISSYEQYF

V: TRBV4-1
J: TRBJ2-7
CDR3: CASSQFGQGLYEQYF

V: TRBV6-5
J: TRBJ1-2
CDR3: CASSYSNHGLYGYTF

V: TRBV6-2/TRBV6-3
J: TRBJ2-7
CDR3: CASSYSKTSRSYEQYF

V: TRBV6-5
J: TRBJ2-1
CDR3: CASSYWAGQPNNEQFF

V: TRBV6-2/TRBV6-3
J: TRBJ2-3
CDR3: CASSYWRASGARRLTDTQYF

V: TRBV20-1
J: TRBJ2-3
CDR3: CSGTTRDLTDTQYF

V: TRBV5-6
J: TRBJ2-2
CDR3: CASSWTVWNTGELFF

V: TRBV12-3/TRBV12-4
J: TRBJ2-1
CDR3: CASRLGGLQFF

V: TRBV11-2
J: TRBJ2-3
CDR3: CASSFRGGGGKGDTQYF

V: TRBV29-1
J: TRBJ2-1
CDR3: CSVASGLAGGSSYNEQFF

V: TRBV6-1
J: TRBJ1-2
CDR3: CASSEESFYGYTF

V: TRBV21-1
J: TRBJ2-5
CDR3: CASSNRQGLAGVQVRSNQETQYF

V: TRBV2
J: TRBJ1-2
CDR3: CASDGQGVYGYTF

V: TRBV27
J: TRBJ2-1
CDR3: CASKYSGGQFF

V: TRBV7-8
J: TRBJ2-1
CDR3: CASSGEGRRFF

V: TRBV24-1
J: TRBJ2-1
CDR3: CATSDTRTSGSYNEQFF

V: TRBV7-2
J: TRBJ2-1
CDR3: CASSWSYNEQFF

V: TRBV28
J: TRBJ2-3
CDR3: CASSQTGDGDTQYF

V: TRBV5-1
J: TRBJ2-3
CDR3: CASSSRLAGGQDTDTQYF

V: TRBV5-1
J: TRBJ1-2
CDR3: CASSLAQGSNYGYTF

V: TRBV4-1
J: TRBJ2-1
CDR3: CASSPSLASYNEQFF

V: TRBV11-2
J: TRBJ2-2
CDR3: CASRPILTGGTGELFF

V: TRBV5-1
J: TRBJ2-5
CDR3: CATKRGPEETQYF

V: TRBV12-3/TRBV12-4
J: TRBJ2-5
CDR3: CASSSLGAAAQETQYF

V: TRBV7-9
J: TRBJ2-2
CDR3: CASRLSSELELFF

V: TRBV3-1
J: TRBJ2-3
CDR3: CASSHFPGLAGEGTQYF

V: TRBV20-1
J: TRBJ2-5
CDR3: CSARSSGRETQYF

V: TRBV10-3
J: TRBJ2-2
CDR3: CAISDGWQGAAGELFF

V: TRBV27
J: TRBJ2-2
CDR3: CASSPYRDPGELFF

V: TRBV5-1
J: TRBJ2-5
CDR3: CASSTSSGSGETQYF

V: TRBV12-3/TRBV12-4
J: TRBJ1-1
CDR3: CASSLGRRKYTEAFF

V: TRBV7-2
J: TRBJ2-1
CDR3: CASSSGSLRSEQFF

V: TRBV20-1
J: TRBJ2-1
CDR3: CSARRACLPYNEQFF

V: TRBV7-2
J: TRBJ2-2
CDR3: CASSPGGWLADTGELFF